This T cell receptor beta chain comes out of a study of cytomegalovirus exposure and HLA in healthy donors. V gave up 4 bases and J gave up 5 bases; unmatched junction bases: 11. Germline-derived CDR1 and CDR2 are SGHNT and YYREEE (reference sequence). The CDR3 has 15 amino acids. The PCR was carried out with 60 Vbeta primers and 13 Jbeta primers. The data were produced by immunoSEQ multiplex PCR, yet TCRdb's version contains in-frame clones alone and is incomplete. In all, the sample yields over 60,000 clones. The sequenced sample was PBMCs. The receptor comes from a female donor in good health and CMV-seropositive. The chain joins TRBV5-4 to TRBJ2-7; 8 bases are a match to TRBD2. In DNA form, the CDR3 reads TGTGCCAGCAGCCTGGGGGTTAGCGGGACCGACGAGCAGTACTTC. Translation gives CASSLGVSGTDEQYF.